Here is one T cell receptor (beta chain) with its context. Unmatched junction bases numbered 5, after V lost 0 bases and J lost 4 bases. CDR3 size: 15 residues. Germline values: CDR1 SNHLY, CDR2 FYNNEI. The source of the sample is a study of blood T cell repertoires in COVID-19. Background on the study: Acute-phase and convalescent COVID-19 samples originated in the United States, Italy and Spain. In each case, the material was cDNA or gDNA derived from T cells, B-cell-depleted T cells, or PBMCs.

In the study's own analysis: The assay estimated nucleated cells by amplifying reference gene primers. Method: immunoSEQ multiplex PCR; TCRdb's copy keeps in-frame clones and lacks some. V, J and clone size were drawn from that table, and D and trimming were deduced from the DNA. In the table there are some 57,000 clones, 91% of which are singletons. This TCR came from a man over 45 with active COVID-19. The chain couples TRBV2 to TRBJ2-5; TRBD1 matches at 7 bases. Material for sequencing was peripheral blood. For the CDR3, the DNA is TGTGCCAGCAGTGAAGCTGGGACAGTACCAGAGACCCAGTACTTC. The encoded protein is CASSEAGTVPETQYF.